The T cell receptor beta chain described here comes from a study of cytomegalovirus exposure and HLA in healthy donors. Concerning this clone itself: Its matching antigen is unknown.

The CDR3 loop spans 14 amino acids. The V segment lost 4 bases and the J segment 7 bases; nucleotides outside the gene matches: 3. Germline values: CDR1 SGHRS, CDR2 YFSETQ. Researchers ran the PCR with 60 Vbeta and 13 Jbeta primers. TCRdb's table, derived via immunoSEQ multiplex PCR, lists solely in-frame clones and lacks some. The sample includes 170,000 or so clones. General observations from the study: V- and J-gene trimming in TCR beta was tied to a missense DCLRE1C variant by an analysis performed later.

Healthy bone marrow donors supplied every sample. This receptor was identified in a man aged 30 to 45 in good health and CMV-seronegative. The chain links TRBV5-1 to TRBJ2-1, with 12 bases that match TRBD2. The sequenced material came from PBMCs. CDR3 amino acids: CASSIGTSGNEQFF. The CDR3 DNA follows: TGCGCCAGCAGCATTGGGACTAGCGGGAATGAGCAGTTCTTC.